This T cell receptor (beta chain) was captured in a study of long-term antiretroviral therapy in people with HIV. General study findings and limits: Pre-ART expanded TRB clones stayed dominant throughout, though often decreasing after ART. The study found that diversity rose after ART but stayed below transplant donor controls. Among HIV repertoires, CDR3 length ranges were narrower than those of controls.

A note on this clone: What it binds is unknown.

Without exception, participants with HIV were treated in the United States. immunoSEQ v3.0 was run at survey level. Sequencing used immunoSEQ multiplex PCR; TCRdb keeps in-frame clones, though not all of them. The sample includes fewer than 35,000 clones, 65% to 80% seen only once; the top ten take under 8.5%. The TCR comes from a woman aged 50 to 60 with HIV. Specimen: unsorted PBMCs, collected 3.1 years after starting antiretroviral therapy.

This chain's CDR3 is CASSSRLVTDTGELFF. DNA for the CDR3: TGTGCCAGCAGCTCGAGACTAGTCACGGACACCGGGGAGCTGTTTTTT. The chain carries TRBV5-6 and TRBJ2-2; D might be TRBD2 (6 bases). Germline lookup yields CDR1 SGHDT and CDR2 YYEEEE. The V end lost 3 bases, the J end lost 3 bases, and 15 bases lay between the germline ends. This CDR3 is 16 amino acids long.